This T cell receptor beta chain was captured by sequencing in a study of cytomegalovirus exposure and HLA in healthy donors. The wider study: Earlier work reported about 110 million unique TCR beta sequences from some 170 million T cells.

Healthy bone marrow donors made up the donors. Whole-study results and caveats: Prior analysis indicated that the majority of TCR beta V segments exhibited productivity approximately 90% or approximately 30% of the time. With later analysis, a missense DCLRE1C variant became linked to TCR beta V- and J-gene trimming.

The PCR employed 60 Vbeta primers together with 13 Jbeta primers. The table came from immunoSEQ multiplex PCR; TCRdb's copy has only in-frame clones and leaves some out. The table for this sample gives about 200,000 clones. Turning to this clone: What it binds is unknown.

This sequence was found in a boy aged 10-17 years in good health and CMV-seronegative. The source material was PBMCs.

The CDR3 DNA is TGTGCCAGCAGCCCCCGGACCAGGGAAGGCGCTAACTATGGCTACACCTTC. Protein product: CASSPRTREGANYGYTF. The gene calls are TRBV7-2 and TRBJ1-2; tentative D call: TRBD1 (5 bases). Trimming removed 5 bases from V and 0 bases from J, with 19 bases in between. CDR1 and CDR2 from the germline V gene are SGHTA and FQGNSA. The length of the CDR3 is 17 residues. Drawing the rest from reference TRBV7-2 and TRBJ1-2, the complete variable domain is GAGVSQSPSNKVTEKGKDVELRCDPISGHTALYWYRQSLGQGLEFLIYFQGNSAPDKSGLPSDRFSAERTGGSVSTLTIQRTQQEDSAVYLCASSPRTREGANYGYTFGSGTRLTVV.